This T cell receptor beta chain was sequenced for a study of T cells in Graves' hyperthyroidism and ophthalmopathy. At least ten counts were recorded for this clonotype. Its antigen is not known. Broader study findings: With a median lead of around 6.7 months before onset, the model predicted ophthalmopathy. Most expanded thyroid clonotypes above 0.001 recurred in blood.

Exclusion of patients followed from uncontrolled infection, other autoimmune disease, pregnancy or lactation. What was amplified from RNA transcripts were TCR beta CDR3 regions. First-round RT-PCR of the TCR CDR3 relied on the HTBI primer set. TCRdb reanalysed the multiplex PCR reads using MiXCR and keeps one entry per CDR3 protein. The sample lists 450,000 to 600,000 distinct CDR3 sequences; about 20% were seen once. The CDR3 has 14 residues. The V and J ends lost 3 bases and 5 bases respectively, with 13 bases between them. The sample taken for sequencing was blood. This TCR was sampled from a man aged 40-49 years with Graves' ophthalmopathy. This chain links TRBV12-3 or TRBV12-4 with TRBJ2-5; TRBD1 might be the D (7 bases). The CDR3 nucleotides are TGTGCCAGCAGTTTGGAGGGACAGTTCGAGACCCAGTACTTC. It encodes CASSLEGQFETQYF.